This T cell receptor (beta chain) was documented in a study of CD8 T cells in Susac syndrome. An amount of RNA that ranged from 0.5 to 1 ug was reverse transcribed with random hexamers. Amplification of TCR beta CDR3 by immunoSEQ multiplex PCR spanned 54 Vbeta and 13 Jbeta. TCRdb ran MiXCR on the immunoSEQ multiplex PCR reads and lists one entry per CDR3 protein. Seen here are 69,000 or so distinct CDR3 sequences, approximately 94% observed once, and the top ten hold 0.56%. Peripheral blood CD8+ and CD4+ T cells were profiled by TCR beta sequencing. Treatment-naive patients with stable or active relapsing-remitting disease served as multiple sclerosis controls. The CDR3 is made up of 14 amino acids.

The receptor was derived from a human donor with multiple sclerosis. Sequencing used CD8+ T cells from PBMCs. The J gene is TRBJ1-1, the V gene TRBV21-1. TRBV21-1 counts as a pseudogene. The CDR3 region has the DNA TGTGCCAGCAGCAAAGGGCAGGTAGACACTGAAGCTTTCTTT. Protein: CASSKGQVDTEAFF.